This T cell receptor (beta chain) was observed in a study of cytomegalovirus exposure and HLA in healthy donors. Overall study context: A subsequent analysis reported that the approximately 120 validation repertoires were produced on the same platform that had also been used for the roughly 700 first-cohort repertoires. Study results and limitations: Reportedly, diagnosis of cytomegalovirus status by the classifier showed high specificity and sensitivity. Some public TCRs appeared in many individuals, while most sequences were rare. The study flagged about 150 TCR beta chains as cytomegalovirus-associated.

The V gene's germline CDR1 is MNHEY and CDR2 SVGAGI. V trimming: 3 bases; J trimming: 7 bases; junction bases outside the gene matches: 8. This CDR3 region has 15 residues. Assay: immunoSEQ multiplex PCR; the TCRdb copy retains only in-frame clones and omits some. The table includes some 340,000 clones, 87% detected once. Comment on this clone: Its antigen is not known.

The chain joins TRBV6-5 to TRBJ2-1, with TRBD2 identical over 8 bases. The receptor comes from a woman aged 25-40 years in good health and CMV-seropositive. The source material was PBMCs. The CDR3: CASSYRGLGGNEQFF. For the CDR3, the DNA is TGTGCCAGCAGTTATAGGGGACTAGGTGGAAATGAGCAGTTCTTC.